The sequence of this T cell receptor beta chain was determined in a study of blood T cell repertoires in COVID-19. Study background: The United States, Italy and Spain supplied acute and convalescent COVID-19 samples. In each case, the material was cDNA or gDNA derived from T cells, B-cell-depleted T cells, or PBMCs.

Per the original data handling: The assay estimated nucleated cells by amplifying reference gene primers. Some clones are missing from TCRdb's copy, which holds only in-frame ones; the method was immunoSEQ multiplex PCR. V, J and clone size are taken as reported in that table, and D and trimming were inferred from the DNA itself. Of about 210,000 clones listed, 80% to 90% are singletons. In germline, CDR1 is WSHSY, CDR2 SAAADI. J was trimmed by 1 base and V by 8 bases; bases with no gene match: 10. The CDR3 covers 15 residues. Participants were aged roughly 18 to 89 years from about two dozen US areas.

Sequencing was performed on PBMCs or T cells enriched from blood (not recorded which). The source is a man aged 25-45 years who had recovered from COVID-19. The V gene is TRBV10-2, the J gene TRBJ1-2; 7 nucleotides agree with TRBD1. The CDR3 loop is CASADRDPFNYGYTF. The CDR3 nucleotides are TGCGCCAGCGCCGACAGGGACCCATTTAACTATGGCTACACCTTC.